This TCR beta chain was captured in a study of shared clonotypes between healthy human individuals. Turning to this clone: Its antigen is as yet unknown.

Genomic DNA belonging to each subset was distributed in equal measure over several immunoSEQ plates. Data came from immunoSEQ multiplex PCR; TCRdb stores just in-frame clones and leaves some out. The sample includes about half a million clones, 79% seen only once; the top ten take 10% to 15%. Study-wide results and caveats: A limitation of the genetic and exposure-history diversity represented arose from few donors.

Germline-derived CDR1 and CDR2 are SGHAT and FQNNGV. This CDR3 spans 17 amino acids. Trimming took 8 bases from V and 1 from J, leaving 21 bases between them. Unsorted material relied on 85 million to 95 million PBMCs as the source of genomic DNA. The rearrangement joins TRBV11-2 to TRBJ2-1; D is possibly TRBD2 (6 bases). Material for sequencing was PBMCs. The receptor's source is a woman in her 40s in good health. Some clones in this sample may be carry-over from other donors' samples. The CDR3, as DNA: TGTGCCAGCCGGGTGGGAGCTAGCGTCTTTTCCTACAATGAGCAGTTCTTC. Translation gives CASRVGASVFSYNEQFF.